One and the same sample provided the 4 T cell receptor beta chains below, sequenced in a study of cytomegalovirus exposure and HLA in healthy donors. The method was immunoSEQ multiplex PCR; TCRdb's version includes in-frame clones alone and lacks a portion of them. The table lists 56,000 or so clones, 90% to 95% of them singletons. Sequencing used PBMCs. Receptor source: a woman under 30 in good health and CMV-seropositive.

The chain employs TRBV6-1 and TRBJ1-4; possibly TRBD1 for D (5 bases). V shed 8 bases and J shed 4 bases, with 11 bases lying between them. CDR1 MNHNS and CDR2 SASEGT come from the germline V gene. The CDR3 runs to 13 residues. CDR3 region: CASDAGINEKLFF. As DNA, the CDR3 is TGTGCCAGCGATGCAGGGATTAATGAAAAACTGTTTTTT.

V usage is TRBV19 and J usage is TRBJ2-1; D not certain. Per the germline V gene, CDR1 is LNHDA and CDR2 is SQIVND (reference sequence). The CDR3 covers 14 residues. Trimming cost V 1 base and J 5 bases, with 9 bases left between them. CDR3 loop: CASSIGLLHNEQFF. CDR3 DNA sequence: TGTGCCAGTAGTATAGGACTGCTCCACAATGAGCAGTTCTTC.

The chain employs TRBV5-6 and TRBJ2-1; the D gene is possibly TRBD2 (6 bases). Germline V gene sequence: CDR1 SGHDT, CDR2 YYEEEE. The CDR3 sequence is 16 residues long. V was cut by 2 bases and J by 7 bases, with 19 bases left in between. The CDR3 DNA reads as TGTGCCAGCAGCTTTGGGAGGCGGGGAGAGGAAAATGAGCAGTTCTTC. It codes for CASSFGRRGEENEQFF.

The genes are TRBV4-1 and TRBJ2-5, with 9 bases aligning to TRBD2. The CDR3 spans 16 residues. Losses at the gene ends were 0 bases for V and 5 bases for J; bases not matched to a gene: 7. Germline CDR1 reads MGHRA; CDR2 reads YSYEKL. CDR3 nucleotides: TGCGCCAGCAGCCAAGAAATAGCGGGGGCTTTGGAGACCCAGTACTTC. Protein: CASSQEIAGALETQYF.